Following are 21 T cell receptor beta chains from one sample sequenced in a study of blood T cell repertoires in COVID-19. The assay was immunoSEQ multiplex PCR, and TCRdb's table has in-frame clones only and misses some. The repertoire holds roughly 440,000 clones, approximately 88% seen once, with over 10% in the top ten. Input material: peripheral blood. The receptors derive from a woman between 50 and 59 years old with COVID-19, enrolled during active disease.

This clone has just a few counts. The chain links TRBV29-1 to TRBJ2-2, with D maybe TRBD2 (6 bases). The CDR3 sequence is 14 residues long. Germline V gives CDR1 SQVTM, CDR2 ANQGSEA. V was cut by 4 bases and J by 0 bases, with 9 bases left in between. The CDR3 loop is CSVGGLTNTGELFF. For the CDR3, the DNA is TGCAGCGTTGGGGGACTGACGAACACCGGGGAGCTGTTTTTT.

The gene calls are TRBV27 and TRBJ2-7; a weak D match, TRBD2 (6 bases). V was clipped by 4 bases and J by 3 bases, with 19 bases between them. Per germline, CDR1 MNHEY and CDR2 SMNVEV (reference sequence). The CDR3 has 16 amino acids. The CDR3 DNA is TGTGCCAGCAGTTCTCCACGGCGGGGAACCAACTACGAGCAGTACTTC. This sequence encodes CASSSPRRGTNYEQYF.

The rearrangement links TRBV10-2 to TRBJ2-7, with 10 bases aligning to TRBD2. Unmatched junction bases numbered 0, after V lost 4 bases and J lost 0 bases. CDR1 is WSHSY, CDR2 SAAADI, per germline. This CDR3 is built from 14 residues. CDR3 sequence (DNA): TGCGCCAGCAGTGGACTAGCGGGCTCCTACGAGCAGTACTTC. Amino acid sequence: CASSGLAGSYEQYF.

The chain links TRBV5-4 to TRBJ2-7; the D gene is possibly TRBD2 (5 bases). Germline-derived CDR1 and CDR2 are SGHNT and YYREEE (reference sequence). The CDR3 has 13 amino acids. The V and J ends lost 3 bases and 5 bases respectively, with 12 bases between them. This chain's CDR3 is CASSSTPADEQYF. DNA of the CDR3: TGTGCCAGCAGCTCGACCCCAGCGGACGAGCAGTACTTC.

J is TRBJ1-6 and V is TRBV19; 9 nucleotides align to TRBD1. The trim removed 7 bases at V and 5 bases at J, leaving 9 bases unmatched. Looked up from germline, CDR1 is LNHDA and CDR2 is SQIVND (reference sequence). CDR3 length: 16 amino acids. The chain's CDR3 is CASTIGTGGHNSPLHF. The CDR3 region has the DNA TGTGCCAGTACCATAGGAACAGGGGGCCATAATTCACCCCTCCACTTT. Variable domain in full (rest from reference TRBV19 and TRBJ1-6): DGGITQSPKYLFRKEGQNVTLSCEQNLNHDAMYWYRQDPGQGLRLIYYSQIVNDFQKGDIAEGYSVSREKKESFPLTVTSAQKNPTAFYLCASTIGTGGHNSPLHFGNGTRLTVT.

The V call is TRBV25-1, the J call TRBJ2-3; 10 bases agree with TRBD2. The V segment lost 4 bases and the J segment 0 bases; nucleotides outside the gene matches: 7. Germline CDR1 MGHDK, CDR2 SYGVNS. The CDR3 covers 17 residues. This CDR3 reads CASSAGYSGGSTDTQYF. The CDR3 DNA reads TGTGCCAGCAGTGCCGGTTATAGCGGGGGGAGCACAGATACGCAGTATTTT.

As for this clone: Other nucleotide sequences from this sample produce the same CDR3. The chain couples TRBV7-2 to TRBJ1-5, with 7 bases identical to TRBD1. The V gene end was trimmed by 3 bases and the J gene end by 1 base; junction bases not matched to a gene: 3. CDR1 and CDR2 from the germline V gene are SGHTA and FQGNSA. The CDR3 has 15 residues. This chain's CDR3 is CASSLSTGSNQPQHF. For the CDR3, the DNA is TGTGCCAGCAGCTTGTCGACAGGGAGCAATCAGCCCCAGCATTTT.

V usage is TRBV9 and J usage is TRBJ2-1, with D perhaps matching TRBD2 (7 bases). The V end lost 4 bases, the J end lost 4 bases, and 18 bases lay between the germline ends. Germline values: CDR1 SGDLS, CDR2 YYNGEE. The CDR3 runs 16 residues. CDR3: CASSPPGGAVYNEQFF. CDR3 bases: TGTGCCAGCAGCCCACCTGGGGGGGCAGTTTACAATGAGCAGTTCTTC.

CDR3 DNA: TGTGCAAGCCGGGGACAGGGGAGGAACATTCAGTACTTC. This codes for CASRGQGRNIQYF. V gene TRBV6-5 combines with J gene TRBJ2-4; TRBD1 aligns across 10 bases. The CDR3 covers 13 residues. The germline CDR1 and CDR2 sequences are MNHEY and SVGAGI.

This clone was recorded once. In DNA, the CDR3 is TGCGCCAGCAGTGAGGGTGGGGGGAGGAACACCGGGGAGCTGTTTTTT. This sequence encodes CASSEGGGRNTGELFF. The gene calls are TRBV10-2 and TRBJ2-2, with TRBD2 as a possible D gene (6 bases). The germline V and J ends were trimmed by 2 bases and 1 base, with 11 bases remaining between them. This CDR3 contains 16 residues. Germline loops: CDR1 WSHSY, CDR2 SAAADI.

This clone was counted a few times. The V call is TRBV29-1, the J call TRBJ1-1; D possibly corresponds to TRBD1 (6 bases). CDR3 size: 13 residues. Germline values: CDR1 SQVTM, CDR2 ANQGSEA. The ends were cut back, 7 bases at V and 0 bases at J, with 12 bases in the middle. CDR3 sequence (DNA): TGCAGCGCAATCAGGGGACTGAACACTGAAGCTTTCTTT. Its translation: CSAIRGLNTEAFF.

CDR3 amino acids: CASSYTAGQKDYGYTF. CDR3 DNA: TGTGCCAGCAGTTACACCGCCGGACAGAAAGACTATGGCTACACCTTC. This chain uses TRBV6-5 with TRBJ1-2, with D maybe TRBD1 (6 bases). This CDR3 contains 16 residues. Trimming cost V 2 bases and J 3 bases, with 16 bases left between them. Germline V gene lookup returns CDR1 MNHEY and CDR2 SVGAGI.

V and J are TRBV3-1 (or the pseudogene TRBV3-2) and TRBJ1-1; TRBD1 matches 9 bases. The germline V gene has CDR1 LGHDT and CDR2 YNNKEL (reference sequence). This CDR3 comprises 13 residues. V shed 4 bases and J 8 bases; nucleotides not matched to a gene: 5. For the CDR3, the DNA is TGTGCCAGCAGCCGGACAGGGGATTACGAAGCTTTCTTT. As protein: CASSRTGDYEAFF.

This clone was detected a few times. The chain links TRBV6-6 to TRBJ1-5; 11 positions match TRBD1. V lost 2 bases, J lost 7 bases, and 1 base stayed unmatched. Germline CDR1 is MNHNY and CDR2 is SVGAGI (reference sequence). This CDR3 region has 14 residues. This CDR3 is CASSYGTGGQPQHF. CDR3 DNA: TGTGCCAGCAGTTACGGGACAGGGGGACAGCCCCAGCATTTT.

The chain couples TRBV19 to TRBJ2-3; TRBD1 aligns across 8 bases. Germline CDR1 reads LNHDA; CDR2 reads SQIVND (reference sequence). The CDR3 spans 15 residues. Unmatched junction bases numbered 4, after V lost 2 bases and J lost 3 bases. DNA of the CDR3: TGTGCCAGTAGTATAACAGGGGGAGGTACAGATACGCAGTATTTT. Protein product: CASSITGGGTDTQYF.

The chain links TRBV20-1 to TRBJ2-5, with 8 bases lining up with TRBD2. This CDR3 region has 15 residues. Germline CDR1 DFQATT, CDR2 SNEGSKA (reference sequence). The J segment lost 4 bases and the V segment lost 3 bases, leaving 10 bases of the junction unmatched. CDR3 residues: CSASPGSGGPETQYF. DNA of the CDR3: TGCAGTGCTAGTCCTGGGTCGGGGGGGCCAGAGACCCAGTACTTC.

This sequence joins TRBV5-6 and TRBJ2-7; D is uncertain. V was cut by 7 bases and J by 4 bases, with 6 bases left in between. CDR1 is SGHDT, CDR2 YYEEEE, per germline. CDR3 size: 10 residues. The CDR3 bases are TGTGCCAGCGGCAATTACGAGCAGTACTTC. Residues: CASGNYEQYF.

The J gene is TRBJ1-2, the V gene TRBV3-1 (or the pseudogene TRBV3-2); 9 nucleotides line up with TRBD1. The CDR3 length is 15 residues. The junction had 12 bases not matched to a gene; V was cut back by 5 bases and J by 8 bases. Germline CDR1 is LGHDT and CDR2 is YNNKEL (reference sequence). CDR3 coding DNA: TGTGCCAGCAGCACGCCGGGACAGGGAAGGAGGGGCTACACCTTC. Translation: CASSTPGQGRRGYTF.

The rearrangement uses TRBV2 and TRBJ2-3; 8 bases agree with TRBD1. This CDR3 is 13 amino acids long. Germline CDR1 and CDR2: SNHLY and FYNNEI. V gave up 7 bases and J gave up 3 bases; unmatched junction bases: 3. DNA of the CDR3: TGTGCCAGCAACGGACAGGGAACAGATACGCAGTATTTT. Its translation: CASNGQGTDTQYF.

V usage is TRBV6-4 and J usage is TRBJ2-1; TRBD2 matches at 11 bases. The CDR3 covers 15 residues. The V and J ends lost 5 bases and 9 bases, in that order; junction bases with no gene match: 9. In germline, CDR1 is MRHNA, CDR2 SNTAGT. CDR3 loop: CASSRVAGGSGEQFF. CDR3 DNA: TGTGCCAGCAGTCGGGTAGCGGGGGGGAGCGGTGAGCAGTTCTTC.

The chain has TRBV7-2 and TRBJ2-3; TRBD2 matches at 8 bases. V gave up 4 bases and J gave up 4 bases; unmatched junction bases: 10. The CDR3 contains 16 residues. Per the germline V gene, CDR1 is SGHTA and CDR2 is FQGNSA. CDR3 sequence reads: CASSWVSGDAPDTQYF. The DNA for the CDR3 is TGTGCCAGCAGCTGGGTTAGCGGGGACGCCCCAGATACGCAGTATTTT. Complete variable domain (other parts from reference TRBV7-2 and TRBJ2-3): GAGVSQSPSNKVTEKGKDVELRCDPISGHTALYWYRQSLGQGLEFLIYFQGNSAPDKSGLPSDRFSAERTGGSVSTLTIQRTQQEDSAVYLCASSWVSGDAPDTQYFGPGTRLTVL.